The clone carrying this T cell receptor (beta chain) was recorded once. As yet, its antigen is unknown. The entry originates in a study of T cell responses to AZD1222 COVID-19 vaccine. Clones were read by immunoSEQ multiplex PCR, and TCRdb kept only the in-frame ones, dropping some. Of roughly 76,000 clones listed, about nine tenths are singletons. Per germline, CDR1 LGHDT and CDR2 YNNKEL (reference sequence). With V trimmed by 1 base and J by 1 base, 5 bases remained unmatched. The CDR3 totals 16 residues. General observations from the study: An increase in Spike-specific TCR breadth and depth was observed after two AZD1222 doses. Donors were mostly white British, more females; clonal diversity possibly underestimated.

The material sequenced was peripheral blood, taken on day 0 of AZD1222 vaccination. This clonotype was sampled from an adult in good health. The V and J genes are TRBV3-1 (or the pseudogene TRBV3-2) and TRBJ2-3; 7 nucleotides line up with TRBD1. CDR3 loop: CASSQVRQGGTDTQYF. DNA for the CDR3: TGTGCCAGCAGCCAAGTTAGGCAGGGGGGCACAGATACGCAGTATTTT.